One and the same sample provided the 21 T cell receptor beta chains below, sequenced in a study of CD8 T cells in Susac syndrome. Reverse transcription used roughly 0.45 to 1 ug RNA and random hexamers. TCRdb independently ran MiXCR on the immunoSEQ multiplex PCR reads; one entry per CDR3 protein. The table records some 300,000 distinct CDR3 sequences, 85% of them present only once. Sequencing was done on a sample of CD8+ T cells from PBMCs. The receptor source for this set is a human donor with multiple sclerosis.

This chain links TRBV2 with TRBJ1-1; tentative D call: TRBD1 (6 bases). Trimming pared 5 bases from V and 7 bases from J, leaving 11 bases between. This CDR3 has 12 residues. In germline, CDR1 is SNHLY, CDR2 FYNNEI. CDR3 sequence (DNA): TGTGCCAGCAGTCCCAGGGGTTATGAAGCTTTCTTT. Translated, it gives CASSPRGYEAFF.

The rearrangement uses TRBV5-5 and TRBJ2-1; D unclear. CDR3 size: 14 residues. Trimming left V 1 base short and J 4 bases short, with 9 bases between. CDR1 is SGHKS and CDR2 is YYEKEE in the germline V gene (reference sequence). The CDR3 sequence is CASSLSAGYNEQFF. As DNA, the CDR3 is TGTGCCAGCAGCTTGTCTGCCGGGTACAATGAGCAGTTCTTC.

The chain couples TRBV4-3 to TRBJ2-2, with D unresolved. Germline V gene sequence: CDR1 LGHNA, CDR2 YSLEER. The CDR3 contains 17 residues. V dropped 0 bases and J dropped 0 bases, with 11 bases sitting between them. The CDR3 spells CASSQEPGSANTGELFF. The CDR3 nucleotides read TGCGCCAGCAGCCAAGAACCTGGCAGTGCGAACACCGGGGAGCTGTTTTTT.

The chain couples TRBV5-4 to TRBJ2-7; TRBD2 might be the D (6 bases). CDR1 SGHNT and CDR2 YYREEE come from the germline V gene (reference sequence). V lost 4 bases, J lost 1 base, and 9 bases lay in between. The CDR3 sequence is 13 residues long. Here the CDR3 reads CASSHRESYEQYF. The CDR3, as DNA: TGTGCCAGCAGCCATCGGGAGTCCTACGAGCAGTACTTC.

The CDR3 region is CASSLATDTEQYF. The CDR3 nucleotides are TGTGCCAGCAGCTTAGCTACTGACACCGAGCAGTACTTC. V usage is TRBV7-6 and J usage is TRBJ2-7; D unresolved. This CDR3 contains 13 residues. Trimming shortened V by 0 bases and J by 6 bases, and 9 bases separated the two germline ends. Germline loops: CDR1 SGHVS, CDR2 FNYEAQ.

The rearrangement joins TRBV7-9 to TRBJ2-3; 11 bases match TRBD2. This CDR3 has 15 amino acids. Germline trimming cut 5 bases from V and 4 bases from J; bases unmatched to any gene: 5. CDR1 is SEHNR, CDR2 FQNEAQ, per germline (reference sequence). As DNA, the CDR3 is TGTGCCAGCAGCGACGGACTAGCGGGTTCAGATACGCAGTATTTT. Its protein is CASSDGLAGSDTQYF.

This clonotype has just a few counts. The CDR3 region is CASSFGQVTNTGELFF. The CDR3 bases are TGTGCCAGCAGCTTTGGGCAGGTGACGAACACCGGGGAGCTGTTTTTT. The chain is built from TRBV7-9 and TRBJ2-2; D not resolved. Trimming took 3 bases from V and 0 from J, leaving 11 bases between them. Germline CDR1 is SEHNR and CDR2 is FQNEAQ (reference sequence). The CDR3 sequence is 16 residues long.

This clonotype has only a few counts. This rearrangement joins TRBV30 to TRBJ2-7; 9 bases fit TRBD1. V shed 5 bases and J 2 bases; nucleotides not matched to a gene: 4. CDR3 size: 13 residues. Per the germline V gene, CDR1 is GTSNPN and CDR2 is SVGIG (reference sequence). The CDR3 DNA sequence: TGTGCCTGGGTGGGACAGGGTACCTACGAGCAGTACTTC. It specifies CAWVGQGTYEQYF.

V usage is TRBV24-1 and J usage is TRBJ2-1, with unresolved D. Germline V gives CDR1 KGHDR, CDR2 SFDVKD. Trimming removed 0 bases from V and 5 bases from J, with 7 bases in between. The CDR3 has 14 residues. As DNA, the CDR3 is TGTGCCACCAGTGATTTGTTTGGGGACAATGAGCAGTTCTTC. The encoded protein is CATSDLFGDNEQFF.

In this sample, this clonotype turned up once. The chain recombines TRBV29-1 with TRBJ2-7; possible D gene TRBD2, 5 bases. Trimming pared 5 bases from V and 0 bases from J, leaving 11 bases between. Germline assignment: CDR1 SQVTM and CDR2 ANQGSEA. The CDR3 spans 13 residues. In DNA form, the CDR3 reads TGCAGCGTTAAAAGCGGCGGCTCCTACGAGCAGTACTTC. Protein: CSVKSGGSYEQYF.

The chain uses TRBV6-2 or TRBV6-3 and TRBJ2-7, with TRBD1 matching 9 bases. With V trimmed by 4 bases and J by 0 bases, 7 bases remained unmatched. The CDR3 consists of 16 residues. Germline V gene lookup returns CDR1 MNHEY and CDR2 SVGEGT. The CDR3 protein is CASSSPGTGTSYEQYF. In DNA, the CDR3 is TGTGCCAGCAGTTCCCCCGGGACAGGGACCTCCTACGAGCAGTACTTC.

The rearrangement uses TRBV10-1 and TRBJ2-7; D gene ambiguous. Trimming removed 2 bases at V and 3 bases at J, with 8 bases between. The length of the CDR3 is 13 residues. Germline-derived CDR1 and CDR2 are WNHNN and SYGVQD (reference sequence). The CDR3 sequence is CASSEVGFYEQYF. CDR3 DNA: TGCGCCAGCAGTGAGGTTGGATTCTACGAGCAGTACTTC.

J is TRBJ2-1 and V is TRBV6-5; D uncertain. V lost 2 bases to trimming and J lost 7 bases, with 6 bases between them. CDR1 and CDR2 from the germline V gene are MNHEY and SVGAGI. The CDR3 runs to 12 residues. CDR3 in amino acids: CASSYIGNEQFF. The CDR3 coding sequence is TGTGCCAGCAGTTACATCGGTAATGAGCAGTTCTTC.

The chain has TRBV6-1 and TRBJ1-1; D uncertain. The CDR3 is 13 amino acids. The germline gives CDR1 MNHNS, CDR2 SASEGT. In DNA, the CDR3 is TGTGCTCAAAGTATATGGCTGAACACTGAAGCTTTCTTT. Its translation is CAQSIWLNTEAFF.

This clonotype was seen once. The rearrangement joins TRBV5-5 to TRBJ1-2; tentatively, D is TRBD1 (5 bases). This CDR3 has 15 residues. The germline CDR1 and CDR2 sequences are SGHKS and YYEKEE (reference sequence). Between the trimmed V and J ends, which lost 3 bases and 5 bases, there was a span of 17 bases. The CDR3, as DNA: TGTGCCAGCAGCTCCGGGACCGAAACCGGTTATGGCTACACCTTC. Translating gives CASSSGTETGYGYTF.

V and J are TRBV14 and TRBJ2-3; D possibly uses TRBD1 or TRBD2 (5 bases each). V was shortened by 4 bases and J by 1 base, with 15 bases between the two germline ends. CDR1 is SGHDN and CDR2 is FVKESK in the germline V gene. This CDR3 spans 16 amino acids. The CDR3 DNA follows: TGTGCCAGCAGCCTAGAGCGGACAAGGGGCACAGATACGCAGTATTTT. Its protein is CASSLERTRGTDTQYF.

V gene TRBV7-6 combines with J gene TRBJ2-7, with 8 positions matching TRBD1. The germline gives CDR1 SGHVS, CDR2 FNYEAQ. The CDR3 contains 15 residues. Unmatched junction bases numbered 13, after V lost 5 bases and J lost 7 bases. The CDR3 DNA is TGTGCCAGCAGCCTAACAACAGGGGGGTATGGGGAGCAGTACTTC. Translation: CASSLTTGGYGEQYF.

In nucleotides, the CDR3 is TGTGCCAGCAGCCGAAAACGGGAGGACGGAAACACCATATATTTT. Protein product: CASSRKREDGNTIYF. The chain employs TRBV5-4 and TRBJ1-3; D gene unclear. V was trimmed by 4 bases and J by 4 bases, leaving 15 bases between them. The germline CDR1 and CDR2 sequences are SGHNT and YYREEE (reference sequence). This CDR3 comprises 15 residues.

The chain employs TRBV7-8 and TRBJ2-3, with D hard to call. V was shortened by 2 bases and J by 2 bases, with 11 bases between the two germline ends. The CDR3 covers 15 residues. The V gene's germline CDR1 is SGHVS and CDR2 FQNEAQ. This CDR3 reads CASSLSSRFTDTQYF. The CDR3 DNA follows: TGTGCCAGCAGCTTATCCTCCCGGTTCACAGATACGCAGTATTTT. Full variable domain (rest looked up from reference TRBV7-8 and TRBJ2-3): GAGVSQSPRYKVAKRGQDVALRCDPISGHVSLFWYQQALGQGPEFLTYFQNEAQLDKSGLPSDRFFAERPEGSVSTLKIQRTQQEDSAVYLCASSLSSRFTDTQYFGPGTRLTVL.

This rearrangement joins TRBV4-3 to TRBJ1-1, with TRBD1 identical over 10 bases. From germline, CDR1 is LGHNA and CDR2 YSLEER. CDR3 length: 16 amino acids. Trimming cost V 0 bases and J 3 bases; bases outside gene matches: 4. The CDR3 nucleotides read TGCGCCAGCAGCCAAGATCTGGGGACAGGGGACACTGAAGCTTTCTTT. Translated: CASSQDLGTGDTEAFF.

The chain recombines TRBV6-6 with TRBJ1-2; a possible D gene is TRBD1 (6 bases). Trimming pared 0 bases from V and 7 bases from J, leaving 18 bases between. Germline V gives CDR1 MNHNY, CDR2 SVGAGI (reference sequence). The CDR3 runs 16 residues. This CDR3 is CASSYSDSPFGGGYTF. CDR3 bases: TGTGCCAGCAGTTACTCGGACAGTCCCTTTGGGGGTGGCTACACCTTC.